The 30 T cell receptor beta chains below come from one sample, sequenced in a study of shared T cell receptors in the human thymus. Libraries were prepared by immunoSEQ multiplex PCR; TCRdb keeps only in-frame clonotypes and omits some of them. The data hold tens of thousands of clones, with around 96% observed a single time. The material sequenced was thymocytes. These receptors originate from a human donor.

V and J are TRBV7-3 and TRBJ1-6, with a possible D match to TRBD1 (6 bases). Germline lookup yields CDR1 SGHTA and CDR2 FQGTGA. The CDR3 runs 17 residues. V lost 2 bases to trimming and J lost 0 bases, with 11 bases between them. As DNA, the CDR3 is TGTGCCAGCAGCTTAGAGGGGGGGAGCTCCTATAATTCACCCCTCCACTTT. Translating gives CASSLEGGSSYNSPLHF.

The J gene is TRBJ2-5, the V gene TRBV5-6; 9 positions agree with TRBD1. Germline V gene lookup returns CDR1 SGHDT and CDR2 YYEEEE. J was trimmed by 1 base and V by 1 base; bases with no gene match: 14. The CDR3 consists of 19 residues. CDR3 in amino acids: CASSLHPPRTGELQETQYF. As DNA, the CDR3 is TGTGCCAGCAGCTTGCACCCGCCCCGGACAGGGGAGCTCCAAGAGACCCAGTACTTC.

The genes are TRBV6-1 and TRBJ1-5, with TRBD1 matching over 10 bases. Germline V CDR1 and CDR2: MNHNS, SASEGT. V was pared by 8 bases and J by 3 bases, with 7 bases of the junction left unmatched. The CDR3 has 15 residues. The CDR3 bases are TGTGCCAGCTGGACCGGACAGGGGGACAATCAGCCCCAGCATTTT. As protein: CASWTGQGDNQPQHF.

The rearrangement uses TRBV4-3 and TRBJ2-5, with 9 bases lining up with TRBD1. The CDR3 covers 15 residues. Germline CDR1 reads LGHNA; CDR2 reads YSLEER. V lost 3 bases, J lost 4 bases, and 6 bases stayed unmatched. The CDR3 sequence: CASSHHRGQGETQYF. DNA of the CDR3: TGCGCCAGCAGCCACCACAGGGGGCAAGGAGAGACCCAGTACTTC.

In regard to this clone: Since no conserved phenylalanine or tryptophan closes the CDR3, a read error is the likely cause. This sequence joins TRBV4-3 and TRBJ2-7; D is unresolved. CDR3 size: 16 residues. Germline V gene lookup returns CDR1 LGHNA and CDR2 YSLEER. V lost 3 bases and J lost 3, with 18 bases in between. CDR3 bases: TGCGCCAGCAGCCACGCTCCGTCGGGCCTAGGCTACGAGCAGTACCTC. Translated, it gives CASSHAPSGLGYEQYL.

The CDR3 here is CASSFAGPRGYTF. CDR3 coding DNA: TGTGCCAGCAGCTTCGCGGGGCCGCGGGGCTACACCTTC. The rearrangement links TRBV7-3 to TRBJ1-2; D might be TRBD1 (5 bases). This CDR3 has 13 residues. The germline V gene encodes CDR1 SGHTA and CDR2 FQGTGA. Trimming left V 3 bases short and J 8 bases short, with 13 bases between.

The chain recombines TRBV15 with TRBJ2-7; perhaps TRBD2 as D (5 bases). The CDR3 consists of 17 residues. V was pared by 0 bases and J by 3 bases, with 18 bases between. CDR1 is LNHNV and CDR2 is YYDKDF in the germline V gene (reference sequence). In nucleotides, the CDR3 is TGTGCCACCAGCAGAGATTTCGAGAGCGGCATTGGCTACGAGCAGTACTTC. It translates to CATSRDFESGIGYEQYF.

This chain uses TRBV5-5 with TRBJ2-7, with D uncertain. CDR3 length: 13 amino acids. Trimming took off 4 bases at V and 4 bases at J, with 12 bases between the two ends. Germline assignment: CDR1 SGHKS and CDR2 YYEKEE (reference sequence). CDR3 region: CASSEHHSYEQYF. CDR3 DNA sequence: TGTGCCAGCAGCGAACATCATTCTTACGAGCAGTACTTC.

In its sample, this clone was seen a few times. V gene TRBV10-3 combines with J gene TRBJ1-5; D is perhaps TRBD1 (5 bases). V lost 2 bases to trimming and J lost 6 bases, with 17 bases between them. The germline V gene has CDR1 ENHRY and CDR2 SYGVKD. The CDR3 consists of 16 residues. The CDR3 protein is CAISERPGRFRQPQHF. Here the CDR3 DNA reads TGTGCCATCAGTGAGAGACCAGGGCGTTTTCGTCAGCCCCAGCATTTT.

The chain links TRBV5-1 to TRBJ2-7; D not resolved. This CDR3 is built from 16 residues. Per the germline V gene, CDR1 is SGHRS and CDR2 is YFSETQ. V dropped 4 bases and J dropped 2 bases, with 19 bases sitting between them. The CDR3 region has the DNA TGCGCCAGCAGCCCCTCTCGGAAACCGTTCCCCTACGAGCAGTACTTC. This translates into CASSPSRKPFPYEQYF.

The V and J genes are TRBV4-3 and TRBJ1-6; 7 positions agree with TRBD1. The CDR3 length is 15 residues. The V segment lost 4 bases and the J segment 6 bases; nucleotides outside the gene matches: 6. Germline V CDR1 and CDR2: LGHNA, YSLEER. In nucleotides, the CDR3 is TGCGCCAGCAGCCCCCGGGACAGCCTTAATTCACCCCTCCACTTT. Translation: CASSPRDSLNSPLHF.

The chain uses TRBV5-1 and TRBJ1-2; TRBD1 matches 7 bases. This CDR3 has 14 amino acids. V lost 4 bases and J lost 4; bases outside the gene matches: 7. From germline, CDR1 is SGHRS and CDR2 YFSETQ. The CDR3 DNA sequence: TGCGCCAGCAGCAGACAGGGTTCCGTCTATGGCTACACCTTC. Protein product: CASSRQGSVYGYTF.

The V gene is TRBV4-2, the J gene TRBJ2-2, with 7 bases matching TRBD2. Germline V lookup: CDR1 LGHNA, CDR2 YNFKEQ. The CDR3 consists of 18 residues. The V gene end was trimmed by 3 bases and the J gene end by 4 bases; junction bases not matched to a gene: 14. Written as DNA, the CDR3 is TGTGCCAGCAGCCACCCTAGGGAGCGGGGAAATTGCACCGGGGAGCTGTTTTTT. It translates to CASSHPRERGNCTGELFF.

This clone was recorded only once. CDR3: CASSSPVGSSYNEQFF. The CDR3 DNA follows: TGCGCCAGCAGCAGCCCAGTAGGGAGCTCCTACAATGAGCAGTTCTTC. The V gene is TRBV5-1, the J gene TRBJ2-1; TRBD2 might be the D (5 bases). Germline values: CDR1 SGHRS, CDR2 YFSETQ. The ends were cut back, 4 bases at V and 0 bases at J, with 14 bases in the middle. CDR3 length: 16 residues.

The rearrangement uses TRBV6-1 and TRBJ2-3; no definite D call. The CDR3 runs to 13 residues. With 8 bases removed from V and 2 bases from J, the gap between germline ends came to 11 bases. CDR1 is MNHNS and CDR2 is SASEGT in the germline V gene. The CDR3: CASDRHFTDTQYF. The DNA of the CDR3 is TGTGCCAGCGACCGCCATTTCACAGATACGCAGTATTTT.

The count of this clone is one. This rearrangement joins TRBV6-6 to TRBJ2-7; perhaps TRBD2 as D (6 bases). CDR1 is MNHNY, CDR2 SVGAGI, per germline (reference sequence). The CDR3 runs 13 residues. V lost 2 bases and J 3 bases, leaving 8 bases between the germline ends. This chain's CDR3 is CASSYGRNYEQYF. The CDR3 DNA is TGTGCCAGCAGTTACGGGAGGAACTACGAGCAGTACTTC.

This chain uses TRBV7-6 with TRBJ2-1; TRBD1 agrees at 8 bases. Germline CDR1 is SGHVS and CDR2 is FNYEAQ. The CDR3 runs to 15 residues. Germline trimming cut 3 bases from V and 5 bases from J; bases unmatched to any gene: 6. This CDR3 is CASSFRQGLNNEQFF. CDR3 bases: TGTGCCAGCAGCTTCCGACAGGGGCTCAACAATGAGCAGTTCTTC.

The chain couples TRBV7-2 to TRBJ1-1; 11 bases agree with TRBD1. Germline V gives CDR1 SGHTA, CDR2 FQGNSA. The CDR3 is 17 amino acids. Germline trimming cut 1 base from V and 6 bases from J; bases unmatched to any gene: 10. This CDR3 reads CASSLDYDSGQGAEAFF. CDR3 nucleotides: TGTGCCAGCAGCTTAGATTATGACTCGGGACAGGGGGCTGAAGCTTTCTTT.

The rearrangement uses TRBV9 and TRBJ1-2, with D uncertain. Between the trimmed V and J ends, which lost 0 bases and 6 bases, there was a span of 18 bases. The germline gives CDR1 SGDLS, CDR2 YYNGEE. This CDR3 has 16 residues. CDR3 nucleotide sequence: TGTGCCAGCAGCGTAGAATCCCCAGGACGAGCCGATGGCTACACCTTC. Its protein is CASSVESPGRADGYTF. Supplemented by reference TRBV9 and TRBJ1-2, the full variable domain reads DSGVTQTPKHLITATGQRVTLRCSPRSGDLSVYWYQQSLDQGLQFLIQYYNGEERAKGNILERFSAQQFPDLHSELNLSSLELGDSALYFCASSVESPGRADGYTFGSGTRLTVV.

The CDR3 DNA sequence: TGTGCCAGCAGTCCCCGACACCGGAACACCGGGGAGCTGTTTTTT. Amino acids: CASSPRHRNTGELFF. The rearrangement joins TRBV6-1 to TRBJ2-2; D is ambiguous. The CDR3 has 15 amino acids. Germline lookup yields CDR1 MNHNS and CDR2 SASEGT. V shed 5 bases and J shed 1 base, with 11 bases lying between them.

V usage is TRBV9 and J usage is TRBJ1-2, with D hard to call. With 4 bases removed from V and 3 bases from J, the gap between germline ends came to 13 bases. The CDR3 covers 14 residues. Looked up from germline, CDR1 is SGDLS and CDR2 is YYNGEE. The CDR3 DNA sequence: TGTGCCAGCAGCACCTGGGGATCTTACTATGGCTACACCTTC. Its translation is CASSTWGSYYGYTF.

The gene calls are TRBV6-6 and TRBJ2-7, with 7 nucleotides matching TRBD1. The CDR3 totals 16 residues. The V gene end was trimmed by 4 bases and the J gene end by 2 bases; junction bases not matched to a gene: 11. Looked up from germline, CDR1 is MNHNY and CDR2 is SVGAGI (reference sequence). The CDR3 protein is CASSFYRDSRPYEQYF. DNA for the CDR3: TGTGCCAGCAGTTTCTACCGGGACAGCCGACCCTACGAGCAGTACTTC.

V usage is TRBV25-1 and J usage is TRBJ2-1; 8 bases are shared with TRBD2. The V segment lost 7 bases and the J segment 3 bases; nucleotides outside the gene matches: 2. From germline, CDR1 is MGHDK and CDR2 SYGVNS. The CDR3 sequence is 13 residues long. CDR3 loop: CASISGVYNEQFF. In DNA, the CDR3 is TGTGCCAGCATTAGCGGGGTCTACAATGAGCAGTTCTTC.

J is TRBJ2-3 and V is TRBV28; TRBD1 agrees at 8 bases. After removal of 3 bases from V and 4 bases from J, the junction contained 15 bases not matched to a gene. Germline CDR1 and CDR2: MDHEN and SYDVKM. The CDR3 is 18 amino acids. CDR3 region: CASSFDPTGATQPDTQYF. The CDR3 DNA reads TGTGCCAGCAGTTTCGATCCGACAGGGGCGACGCAACCAGATACGCAGTATTTT.

The chain combines TRBV27 with TRBJ2-7; D tentatively fits TRBD1 or TRBD2 (6 bases each). Germline values: CDR1 MNHEY, CDR2 SMNVEV (reference sequence). The CDR3 runs 16 residues. Trimming took off 6 bases at V and 3 bases at J, with 21 bases between the two ends. In DNA, the CDR3 is TGTGCCAGCAGCACCGGGGGCTGGAAGGGCATCTACGAGCAGTACTTC. This codes for CASSTGGWKGIYEQYF.

This chain connects TRBV6-5 to TRBJ1-2, with a tentative D call TRBD1 (5 bases). This CDR3 comprises 14 residues. Per germline, CDR1 MNHEY and CDR2 SVGAGI. Trimming removed 3 bases at V and 9 bases at J, with 17 bases between. CDR3 loop: CASSYRQAGVSYTF. The CDR3 DNA reads TGTGCCAGCAGTTATCGGCAGGCGGGGGTTAGCTACACCTTC.

This chain joins TRBV14 and TRBJ1-6; D not resolved. CDR1 and CDR2 from the germline V gene are SGHDN and FVKESK. Trimming removed 4 bases from V and 7 bases from J, with 8 bases in between. This CDR3 is built from 13 residues. The CDR3 bases are TGTGCCAGCAGCCTACAGTCAAATTCACCCCTCCACTTT. Its protein product is CASSLQSNSPLHF.

This rearrangement joins TRBV9 to TRBJ1-3; possible D gene TRBD1, 6 bases. Germline-derived CDR1 and CDR2 are SGDLS and YYNGEE. The V end was cut by 0 bases, the J end by 2 bases, with 12 bases between. This CDR3 has 16 amino acids. The CDR3 DNA sequence: TGTGCCAGCAGCGTAGCCGGGGGCAGGACTGGAAACACCATATATTTT. Translation: CASSVAGGRTGNTIYF.

The chain combines TRBV19 with TRBJ2-2; D possibly corresponds to TRBD1 (6 bases). This CDR3 has 20 residues. V lost 3 bases and J 2 bases, leaving 25 bases between the germline ends. Germline V gene lookup returns CDR1 LNHDA and CDR2 SQIVND (reference sequence). CDR3 sequence (DNA): TGTGCCAGTAGTATCCGAGGGCCAGGGCGAGGGGGTAGTAACACCGGGGAGCTGTTTTTT. This gives the protein CASSIRGPGRGGSNTGELFF.

The genes are TRBV10-3 and TRBJ2-7, with 7 bases aligning to TRBD2. V lost 7 bases, J lost 2 bases, and 8 bases stayed unmatched. This CDR3 region has 14 residues. Germline V gives CDR1 ENHRY, CDR2 SYGVKD. The CDR3 DNA follows: TGTGCCATCACCCAAGGGACTACCCCCTACGAGCAGTACTTC. Protein: CAITQGTTPYEQYF.